Listed here is a single TCR beta chain. This specimen belongs to a study of T cell changes during pregnancy in multiple sclerosis. Profiled with immunoSEQ multiplex PCR; TCRdb holds only in-frame clones, not every one. The sample lists tens of thousands of clones; about 94% were seen once. The source of this sequence is a female donor with multiple sclerosis, enrolled in a pregnancy study. The material sequenced was peripheral blood, taken in the third trimester of pregnancy.

DNA for the CDR3: TGTGCCAGCAGTCCCCCCCCGGGGACTAGGAATGAGCAGTTCTTC. Amino acids: CASSPPPGTRNEQFF. The chain is built from TRBV7-9 and TRBJ2-1, with 8 bases identical to TRBD2. The V segment lost 6 bases and the J segment 7 bases; nucleotides outside the gene matches: 11. Germline CDR1 is SEHNR and CDR2 is FQNEAQ (reference sequence). CDR3 length: 15 residues.